This T cell receptor (beta chain) was recovered during a study of cytomegalovirus exposure and HLA in healthy donors. Concerning this clone: Its antigen is not known.

This PCR relied on a set of 60 Vbeta primers and 13 Jbeta primers. Using immunoSEQ multiplex PCR, the repertoire was profiled, and TCRdb retains in-frame clones only, with some absent. The table records 150,000 to 200,000 clones, 79% of them present only once. CDR3 length: 13 amino acids. Looked up from germline, CDR1 is SGHDT and CDR2 is YYEEEE. The ends lost 0 bases at V and 14 bases at J; junction bases unmatched: 5. Findings of the study overall: Among TCR beta chains of equal frequency, HLA-associated ones were more clonally expanded in a later analysis. Later on, analysis showed that most CMV-associated TCR beta chains appeared to be HLA-restricted. Of the V segments, some could not be distinguished, including TRBV6-2 and TRBV6-3, and were excluded.

V usage is TRBV5-6 and J usage is TRBJ1-6, with 7 bases that match TRBD1. This sequence originates from a girl between 10 and 17 years old in good health and CMV-seropositive. Sequencing was carried out using PBMCs. CDR3 sequence (DNA): TGTGCCAGCAGCTTGGAGCAGGGGGGCTCCCTCCACTTT. Translated: CASSLEQGGSLHF.